These T cell receptor beta chains were read from a single sample in a study of Ad26.COV2.S vaccination and SARS-CoV-2 variants. Assay used: immunoSEQ multiplex PCR; TCRdb lists only in-frame clones, some missing. The data show 450,000 to 550,000 clones, with nearly 90% seen just once and around 2.6% held by the top ten. Source: peripheral blood, taken in a trial of Ad26.COV2.S vaccine versus placebo. Receptors originate from a person aged 18-65 years who received the Ad26.COV2.S COVID-19 vaccine or a placebo. Both conserved end residues are part of each CDR3.

v_gene	j_gene	CDR3aa
TRBV24-1	TRBJ2-5	CATSDLQWDGGRYQETQYF
TRBV27	TRBJ1-5	CASSFRRGTDQPQHF
TRBV19	TRBJ2-1	CASKALRGSYNEQFF
TRBV19	TRBJ1-2	CASDTKSGYTF
TRBV12-5	TRBJ1-2	CASGLNSYGYTF
TRBV12-3/TRBV12-4	TRBJ1-6	CASSVWFDSPLHF
TRBV14	TRBJ1-2	CASSVFPGWLYGYTF
TRBV12-5	TRBJ2-3	CASALLQGAGDTQYF
TRBV4-1	TRBJ2-6	CASSQAVGATGANVLTF
TRBV19	TRBJ2-7	CASSIWGSSYEQYF
TRBV28	TRBJ1-6	CASSLPSSYNSPLHF
TRBV15	TRBJ1-6	CATSRDAAQGASYNSPLHF
TRBV7-2	TRBJ1-2	CASSFGQGVGYTF
TRBV7-8	TRBJ2-5	CASSSTSGAEETQYF
TRBV5-1	TRBJ2-1	CASSYPGDRGLNEQFF
TRBV7-9	TRBJ2-1	CASSSGPTAKSSYNEQFF
TRBV5-1	TRBJ2-1	CASSWSEDVEQFF
TRBV19	TRBJ2-2	CASIGLRQSNTGELFF
TRBV18	TRBJ1-5	CASSPDGNQPQHF
TRBV4-3	TRBJ2-6	CASSQDTPRGTTSGANVLTF
TRBV28	TRBJ1-4	CATFSATNEKLFF
TRBV13	TRBJ1-2	CASSILRGTDGYTF
TRBV30	TRBJ2-7	CAWTPRPSQIYTGPDSNYEQYF
TRBV4-3	TRBJ1-1	CASSQFPDRNTEAFF
TRBV5-1	TRBJ2-2	CASSLAGDRTGELFF
TRBV25-1	TRBJ2-5	CASSEYKSSGPIQETQYF
TRBV4-2	TRBJ2-5	CASSQAGTEGQETQYF
TRBV30	TRBJ2-5	CAFSGLPPGWTQYF
TRBV7-2	TRBJ1-5	CASSLTPSTGNQPQHF
TRBV29-1	TRBJ1-4	CSVKTGGGEKLFF
TRBV6-2/TRBV6-3	TRBJ1-1	CASSWTGGTEAFF
TRBV4-3	TRBJ2-3	CASSQGPGGRTDTQYF
TRBV5-4	TRBJ1-2	CASSPSGWYGYTF
TRBV28	TRBJ2-3	CASSLSRRRWRSTDTQYF
TRBV7-2	TRBJ1-6	CASSLAQGGSPLHF
TRBV4-2	TRBJ1-2	CASSQDYSYGYTF
TRBV4-3	TRBJ2-1	CASSQEVDSNEQFF
TRBV25-1	TRBJ2-2	CASSDRTNTGELFF
TRBV11-2	TRBJ1-2	CASSPAGPLYGYTF
TRBV29-1	TRBJ2-4	CSVDGGDDIQYF
TRBV10-3	TRBJ2-7	CAVKPGLLSDEQYF